Below, one T cell receptor beta chain is given with its context. Its specificity is unknown. The sample is drawn from a study of T cell clonotyping in hematopoietic cell transplantation. Study observations and caveats: Cells were unsorted, so CD4 and CD8 contributions were not separated. Few recipient clonotypes overlapped donors; over 97% were de novo at given depth. Pathologically expanded recipient clonotypes increased progressively from day 30 to day 180 as diversity fell. Broader posttransplant TCR repertoire diversity was predicted by graft donor and pretransplant recipient Inverse Simpson Index values.

Here immunoSEQ multiplex PCR was the method, and the copy in TCRdb shows in-frame clones only, minus some. The sample contains some 13,000 clones, more than 80% of which appear only once. The CDR3 covers 15 residues. Germline V gene sequence: CDR1 MNHEY, CDR2 SVGAGI. V lost 0 bases and J lost 1, with 10 bases in between. The receptor comes from a man aged 25 to 40 in good health. Some clones in this sample may be carry-over from other donors' samples. This chain joins TRBV6-5 and TRBJ2-7, with a weak D call TRBD1 (5 bases). Source material: peripheral blood mononuclear cells. The CDR3 DNA is TGTGCCAGCAGTTACTCGAGTGACAGTTCCTACGAGCAGTACTTC. Protein: CASSYSSDSSYEQYF.